This T cell receptor (beta chain) was documented in a study of PD-1 blockade in classical Hodgkin lymphoma. Study-wide findings and caveats: CD8+ TCR diversity did not rise significantly by C4D1, unlike CD4+. Exclusion covered patients beginning nivolumab under 1 year post-ASCT. Newly diagnosed patients reportedly trailed healthy donors in baseline TCR diversity.

The sample's time point: cycle 4 day 1 (C4D1), after less than seven weeks of nivolumab. Exposure to brentuximab vedotin varied, and each patient had relapsed following autologous stem cell transplantation. Thawed PBMCs yielded CD4+ T cells through magnetic negative selection. Clones were sequenced by immunoSEQ multiplex PCR, and TCRdb holds only the in-frame ones, with some missing. This table holds around 29,000 clones, about four fifths found once. The ends were cut back, 2 bases at V and 7 bases at J, with 18 bases in the middle. The germline V gene has CDR1 SGHVS and CDR2 FNYEAQ. This CDR3 spans 16 amino acids. About this clone: Its specificity is unknown.

This specimen consisted of CD4+ T cells from blood, obtained before the fourth cycle of nivolumab. The TCR sequence derives from a human donor with classical Hodgkin lymphoma. The chain is built from TRBV7-6 and TRBJ1-3; a possible D gene is TRBD1 (5 bases). The CDR3, as DNA: TGTGCCAGCAGCTTAAGGGCCAGGGACCCGAGGAACACCATATATTTT. Translation: CASSLRARDPRNTIYF.